The 20 T cell receptor beta chains given below trace back to one sample, sequenced in a study of neurological immune-mediated disorders. TCRdb independently ran MiXCR on the 5' RACE reads; one entry per CDR3 protein. Among roughly 60,000 distinct CDR3 sequences, under 4.5% were seen once, and the ten largest hold approximately 3.4%. Source material: PBMCs. These receptors all come from a woman aged 30 to 39 with multiple sclerosis.

This clonotype was seen at least ten times. A much larger clone differs from this one at a single base, so this may be a read error. This chain uses TRBV20-1 with TRBJ2-1; D unresolved. Trimming took 1 base from V and 5 from J, leaving 9 bases between them. This CDR3 contains 13 residues. From germline, CDR1 is DFQATT and CDR2 SNEGSKA (reference sequence). The CDR3 sequence is CSARVEFDNEQFF. The CDR3 coding sequence is TGCAGTGCTAGAGTGGAATTCGACAATGAGCAGTTCTTC.

As to this clonotype: Just one base apart from a much larger clone, this may be a read error. The J gene is TRBJ1-1, the V gene TRBV18; no reliable D call. CDR3 length equals 14 residues. Germline-derived CDR1 and CDR2 are KGHSH and LQKENI. V gave up 3 bases and J gave up 1 base, with 9 bases separating them. The CDR3 DNA is TGTGCCAGCTCACCCCTGGAAACGAACACTGAAGCTTTCTTT. Its protein is CASSPLETNTEAFF.

This clonotype occurred many times. The chain uses TRBV20-1 and TRBJ1-1; no reliable D call. V was pared by 0 bases and J by 1 base, with 6 bases between. Looked up from germline, CDR1 is DFQATT and CDR2 is SNEGSKA (reference sequence). This CDR3 spans 13 amino acids. The CDR3 region is CSARDRANTEAFF. As DNA, the CDR3 is TGCAGTGCTAGAGATCGGGCGAACACTGAAGCTTTCTTT.

This clonotype occurred a few times. The CDR3 sequence: CASSGFLAGGSDTQYF. As DNA, the CDR3 is TGCGCCAGCAGTGGATTTCTAGCGGGAGGGTCAGATACGCAGTATTTT. The gene calls are TRBV10-2 and TRBJ2-3; 12 bases line up with TRBD2. Germline CDR1 is WSHSY and CDR2 is SAAADI. The CDR3 spans 16 residues. V was clipped by 4 bases and J by 4 bases; unmatched bases: 6.

This clonotype was seen many times. The CDR3 DNA sequence: TGTGCCAGCAGCTTAACGTCGGGGGGGACAGAGACCCAGTACTTC. It yields the protein CASSLTSGGTETQYF. This chain uses TRBV7-9 with TRBJ2-5; 8 nucleotides align to TRBD2. Germline CDR1 is SEHNR and CDR2 is FQNEAQ (reference sequence). With V trimmed by 2 bases and J by 4 bases, 6 bases remained unmatched. The CDR3 has 15 residues.

Many counts were recorded for this clonotype. The rearrangement joins TRBV5-6 to TRBJ2-6; the D is unclear. Germline values: CDR1 SGHDT, CDR2 YYEEEE. This CDR3 contains 13 residues. V lost 4 bases and J lost 8, with 10 bases in between. Written as DNA, the CDR3 is TGTGCCAGCAGCAAGGGTGTGTCCAACGTCCTGACTTTC. Its translation is CASSKGVSNVLTF.

The rearrangement uses TRBV20-1 and TRBJ2-7; D uncertain. Germline CDR1 is DFQATT and CDR2 is SNEGSKA (reference sequence). The length of the CDR3 is 14 residues. V lost 1 base and J lost 2, with 12 bases in between. The CDR3 spells CSARGGVTTYEQYF. For the CDR3, the DNA is TGCAGTGCTAGAGGTGGGGTTACCACCTACGAGCAGTACTTC.

This clonotype showed up many times. V usage is TRBV30 and J usage is TRBJ2-7; unclear D gene. V lost 1 base and J lost 0, with 7 bases in between. Germline CDR1 reads GTSNPN; CDR2 reads SVGIG (reference sequence). The CDR3 runs to 13 residues. CDR3 coding DNA: TGTGCCTGGAGTGCTTACATCTCCTACGAGCAGTACTTC. Translated: CAWSAYISYEQYF.

Many counts were recorded for this clonotype. The chain is built from TRBV4-1 and TRBJ1-1, with D maybe TRBD1 (5 bases). V dropped 3 bases and J dropped 0 bases, with 8 bases sitting between them. From germline, CDR1 is MGHRA and CDR2 YSYEKL. This CDR3 is built from 14 residues. CDR3 in amino acids: CASSHRGLNTEAFF. The CDR3 DNA reads TGCGCCAGCAGCCACCGGGGGTTGAACACTGAAGCTTTCTTT.

At least ten counts were recorded for this clonotype. The chain links TRBV7-9 to TRBJ1-2; 7 bases agree with TRBD1. Per the germline V gene, CDR1 is SEHNR and CDR2 is FQNEAQ (reference sequence). The CDR3 totals 13 residues. After removal of 8 bases from V and 5 bases from J, the junction contained 8 bases not matched to a gene. The CDR3 loop is CASGQVEWYGYTF. The CDR3 DNA sequence: TGTGCCAGCGGACAGGTAGAGTGGTATGGCTACACCTTC.

This clonotype has a handful of counts. One junction end does not reproduce the germline sequence, and a read error may be involved. This chain links TRBV7-8 with TRBJ2-6, with D perhaps matching TRBD2 (7 bases). Germline CDR1 and CDR2: SGHVS and FQNEAQ. The CDR3 covers 16 residues. CDR3 sequence: CASSQLGGPGAKVLTF. The DNA of the CDR3 is TGTGCCAGCAGCCAGCTGGGGGGGCCTGGGGCCAAAGTCCTGACTTTC.

This clonotype was counted ten times or more. The chain uses TRBV5-1 and TRBJ2-1, with TRBD2 matching 9 bases. The junction had 5 bases not matched to a gene; V was cut back by 4 bases and J by 9 bases. Germline CDR1 and CDR2: SGHRS and YFSETQ. The CDR3 length is 13 residues. For the CDR3, the DNA is TGCGCCAGCAGCCCTAGCGGGGTAGGTGAGCAGTTCTTC. Its translation: CASSPSGVGEQFF.

This clonotype was seen at least ten times. The chain employs TRBV7-2 and TRBJ2-1; unclear D gene. V was clipped by 0 bases and J by 10 bases, with 4 bases between them. Germline V gene sequence: CDR1 SGHTA, CDR2 FQGNSA. The CDR3 is 11 residues long. CDR3 bases: TGTGCCAGCAGCTTAGCGCGAGAGCAGTTCTTC. Amino acids: CASSLAREQFF.

This clonotype was detected ten times or more. This rearrangement joins TRBV29-1 to TRBJ2-2; a weak D match, TRBD2 (5 bases). The germline V gene has CDR1 SQVTM and CDR2 ANQGSEA. The length of the CDR3 is 13 residues. V dropped 4 bases and J dropped 7 bases, with 13 bases sitting between them. CDR3 sequence (DNA): TGCAGCGTTGTGCGCGGGTTCAGCGGGGAGCTGTTTTTT. Protein: CSVVRGFSGELFF.

This clonotype was observed many times. The CDR3 sequence is CASSGSTDTQYF. The DNA of the CDR3 is TGCGCCAGCAGCGGGAGCACAGATACGCAGTATTTT. The rearrangement uses TRBV5-1 and TRBJ2-3; no clear D. V lost 4 bases, J lost 0 bases, and 3 bases lay in between. Germline V lookup: CDR1 SGHRS, CDR2 YFSETQ. This CDR3 has 12 residues.

The table lists this clonotype with many counts. This chain joins TRBV20-1 and TRBJ2-2; D gene uncertain. CDR3 length: 15 residues. V gave up 3 bases and J gave up 1 base, with 12 bases separating them. CDR1 is DFQATT and CDR2 is SNEGSKA in the germline V gene (reference sequence). The CDR3 loop reads CSASSPAKNTGELFF. Written as DNA, the CDR3 is TGCAGTGCTAGCTCTCCGGCCAAGAACACCGGGGAGCTGTTTTTT.

This clonotype was seen many times. The chain couples TRBV29-1 to TRBJ2-3, with D possibly being TRBD2 (5 bases). Germline CDR1 reads SQVTM; CDR2 reads ANQGSEA. Trimming removed 5 bases at V and 1 base at J, with 7 bases between. The CDR3 spans 12 residues. The CDR3 nucleotides are TGCAGCGTTCAGAGGGGCACAGATACGCAGTATTTT. It translates to CSVQRGTDTQYF.

This clonotype showed up many times. The chain recombines TRBV12-3 or TRBV12-4 with TRBJ2-3; no firm D call. The CDR3 sequence is 15 residues long. Trimming cost V 6 bases and J 2 bases, with 15 bases left between them. CDR3 sequence: CASSPTVAYTDTQYF. In DNA form, the CDR3 reads TGTGCCAGCAGCCCTACAGTAGCCTACACAGATACGCAGTATTTT.

This clonotype has ten or more counts. The chain has TRBV15 and TRBJ1-5, with a weak D call TRBD1 (5 bases). Trimming took off 5 bases at V and 7 bases at J, with 12 bases between the two ends. The CDR3 runs to 13 residues. The germline gives CDR1 LNHNV, CDR2 YYDKDF (reference sequence). Here the CDR3 reads CATSAGRQQPQHF. The CDR3 bases are TGTGCCACCAGCGCAGGGAGACAGCAGCCCCAGCATTTT.

This clonotype was picked up many times. J is TRBJ2-6 and V is TRBV5-1; D assignment may be TRBD1 or TRBD2 (5 bases each). The CDR3 consists of 12 residues. Looked up from germline, CDR1 is SGHRS and CDR2 is YFSETQ. The ends were cut back, 0 bases at V and 18 bases at J, with 13 bases in the middle. CDR3 nucleotide sequence: TGCGCCAGCAGCTTGGCCAACGGGACGCCGACTTTC. This translates into CASSLANGTPTF.